The T cell receptor beta chain under discussion was sequenced for a study of spatial heterogeneity in lung cancer. Study overall: A consistent excess of beta-chain over alpha-chain sequences was detected. Study-level points and caveats: In tumors, expanded intratumoral alpha and beta TCR counts tracked mutation counts.

TCRdb called the 5' RACE reads again in MiXCR, with one record for every CDR3 protein. The table shows about 5,600 distinct CDR3 sequences, with more than 4% occurring only once. This clonotype occurred many times. Its antigen is not identified. The CDR3 has 13 amino acids. Between the trimmed V and J ends, which lost 2 bases and 1 base, there was a span of 5 bases. Germline V gene data show CDR1 as MNHEY and CDR2 as SMNVEV (reference sequence). The time point was: sample taken at primary tumor resection. Tumor, nontumor lung or frozen PBMC supplied whole RNA that was sequenced unsorted. Material: lung tumor tissue, obtained at surgery. This sequence joins TRBV27 and TRBJ2-5, with D unclear. The sequence derives from a male donor with early-stage non-small cell lung cancer. As DNA, the CDR3 is TGTGCCAGCAGTTTAAGAACCCAAGAGACCCAGTACTTC. This translates into CASSLRTQETQYF.